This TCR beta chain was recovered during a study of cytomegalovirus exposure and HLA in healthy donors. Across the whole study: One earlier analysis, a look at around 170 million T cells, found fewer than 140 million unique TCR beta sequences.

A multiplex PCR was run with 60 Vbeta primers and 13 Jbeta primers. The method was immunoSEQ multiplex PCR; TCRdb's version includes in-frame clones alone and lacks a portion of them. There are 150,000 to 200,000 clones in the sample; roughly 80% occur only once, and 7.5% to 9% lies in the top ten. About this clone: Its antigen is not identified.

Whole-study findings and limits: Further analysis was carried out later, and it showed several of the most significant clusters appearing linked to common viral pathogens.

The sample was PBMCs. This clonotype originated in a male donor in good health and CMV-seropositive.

CDR3 in amino acids: CASSPQGRWNTEAFF. The CDR3 DNA sequence: TGTGCCAGTAGTCCTCAGGGCAGATGGAACACTGAAGCTTTCTTT. This chain joins TRBV19 and TRBJ1-1; D possibly corresponds to TRBD1 (5 bases). The CDR3 has 15 residues. With 5 bases removed from V and 1 base from J, the gap between germline ends came to 14 bases. Looked up from germline, CDR1 is LNHDA and CDR2 is SQIVND (reference sequence).